A single T cell receptor (beta chain) is shown here with its context. This record comes from a study of blood T cell repertoires in COVID-19. Trimming removed 1 base from V and 4 bases from J; junction bases left unmatched: 4. The germline V gene has CDR1 LGHNT and CDR2 FRNRAP. The CDR3 is 15 amino acids. The protocol was immunoSEQ multiplex PCR, while the TCRdb copy is restricted to in-frame clones and leaves out a portion. The profile shows 33,000 or so clones, about 92% of them singletons. This receptor was identified in a man in his 70s with active or convalescent COVID-19. Input material: peripheral blood. V usage is TRBV12-5 and J usage is TRBJ2-3, with TRBD2 matching 8 bases. DNA for the CDR3: TGTGCTAGTGGTTTGGGACGGGGGGGCGCAGATACGCAGTATTTT. Its translation is CASGLGRGGADTQYF.